Reported below is one T cell receptor (beta chain). Its cognate antigen is unknown. Measured with immunoSEQ multiplex PCR; TCRdb has only the in-frame clones, and not every one. Here the sample spans some 24,000 clones, approximately 85% being singletons. These data come from a study of T cells in narcolepsy. The V end was cut by 0 bases, the J end by 4 bases, with 7 bases between. In germline, CDR1 is SGHRS, CDR2 YFSETQ. The CDR3 has 13 amino acids. Study-wide findings and caveats: Autoreactive clone sequences were missing from some blood memory CD4+ repertoires. Healthy controls reportedly lacked the autoreactive clonotypes serially found in patients' blood.

The TCR originated in a human donor with narcolepsy. The V gene is TRBV5-1, the J gene TRBJ1-2; D uncertain. The sequencing input was CD45RA- memory CD4+ T cells from PBMCs. CDR3 protein: CASSLDTSYGYTF. CDR3 nucleotides: TGCGCCAGCAGCTTGGACACGTCCTATGGCTACACCTTC.